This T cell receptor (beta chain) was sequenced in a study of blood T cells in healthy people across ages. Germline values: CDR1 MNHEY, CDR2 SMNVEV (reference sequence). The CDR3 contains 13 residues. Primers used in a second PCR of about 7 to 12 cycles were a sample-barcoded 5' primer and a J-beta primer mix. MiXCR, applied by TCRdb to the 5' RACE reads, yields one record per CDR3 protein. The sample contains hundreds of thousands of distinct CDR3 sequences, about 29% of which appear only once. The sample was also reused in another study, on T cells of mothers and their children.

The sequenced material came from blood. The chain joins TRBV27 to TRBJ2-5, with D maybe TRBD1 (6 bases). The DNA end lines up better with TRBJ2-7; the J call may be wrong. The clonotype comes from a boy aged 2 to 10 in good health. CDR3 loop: CASSSQGLHEQYF. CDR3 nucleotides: TGTGCCAGCAGTTCACAGGGTCTGCACGAGCAGTACTTC.